What follows are 5 T cell receptor beta chains derived from one specimen sequenced in a study of blood T cell repertoires in COVID-19. Generated by immunoSEQ multiplex PCR, the TCRdb table keeps only in-frame clones and is missing some. The data contain approximately 190,000 clones, about four fifths of them singletons. Sample: peripheral blood. All receptors come from a man between 60 and 75 years old with acute or convalescent COVID-19.

The chain joins TRBV6-1 to TRBJ1-3, with 8 bases that match TRBD1. Trimming at V came to 2 bases and at J to 4 bases, leaving 7 bases not matched to a gene. The CDR3 contains 16 residues. Germline V gene lookup returns CDR1 MNHNS and CDR2 SASEGT. CDR3 in amino acids: CASSEFDRGAGNTIYF. The DNA of the CDR3 is TGTGCCAGCAGTGAATTCGACAGGGGAGCAGGAAACACCATATATTTT.

This chain links TRBV6-5 with TRBJ1-5, with 8 bases matching TRBD1. V gave up 2 bases and J gave up 6 bases; unmatched junction bases: 3. The V gene's germline CDR1 is MNHEY and CDR2 SVGAGI. This CDR3 comprises 14 residues. This CDR3 is CASSYGQGAQPQHF. CDR3 nucleotide sequence: TGTGCCAGCAGTTACGGCCAGGGGGCTCAGCCCCAGCATTTT.

The J gene is TRBJ2-7, the V gene TRBV14; TRBD2 agrees at 9 bases. This CDR3 has 16 residues. Germline CDR1 and CDR2: SGHDN and FVKESK. Trimming cost V 2 bases and J 4 bases; bases outside gene matches: 9. This CDR3 is CASSQRAGTSWYEQYF. The DNA of the CDR3 is TGTGCCAGCAGCCAAAGAGCTGGGACTAGCTGGTACGAGCAGTACTTC.

The CDR3 loop reads CASRQGAGEKLFF. CDR3 nucleotide sequence: TGTGCCAGCAGGCAGGGGGCAGGGGAAAAACTGTTTTTT. This chain joins TRBV7-2 and TRBJ1-4, with 8 nucleotides matching TRBD1. Germline assignment: CDR1 SGHTA and CDR2 FQGNSA. The CDR3 has 13 amino acids. V trimming: 6 bases; J trimming: 8 bases; junction bases outside the gene matches: 5.

The chain links TRBV29-1 to TRBJ1-5; TRBD1 matches at 9 bases. The J segment lost 5 bases and the V segment lost 6 bases, leaving 5 bases of the junction unmatched. This CDR3 comprises 13 residues. CDR1 and CDR2 (germline): SQVTM, ANQGSEA. This CDR3 reads CSVRTGVDQPQHF. The CDR3 DNA sequence: TGCAGCGTAAGGACAGGGGTGGATCAGCCCCAGCATTTT. The variable domain in full, with the rest retrieved from reference TRBV29-1 and TRBJ1-5, is SAVISQKPSRDICQRGTSLTIQCQVDSQVTMMFWYRQQPGQSLTLIATANQGSEATYESGFVIDKFPISRPNLTFSTLTVSNMSPEDSSIYLCSVRTGVDQPQHFGDGTRLSIL.